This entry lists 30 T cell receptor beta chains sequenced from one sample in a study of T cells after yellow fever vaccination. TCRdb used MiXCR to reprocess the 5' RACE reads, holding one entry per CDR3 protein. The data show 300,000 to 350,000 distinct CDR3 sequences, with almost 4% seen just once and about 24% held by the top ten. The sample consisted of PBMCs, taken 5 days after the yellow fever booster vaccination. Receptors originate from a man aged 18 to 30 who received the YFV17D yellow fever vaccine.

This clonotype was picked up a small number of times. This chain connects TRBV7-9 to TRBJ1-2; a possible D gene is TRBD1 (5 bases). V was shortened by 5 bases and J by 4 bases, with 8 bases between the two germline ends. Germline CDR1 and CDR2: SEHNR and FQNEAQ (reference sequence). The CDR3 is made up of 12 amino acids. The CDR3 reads CASSVGVYGYTF. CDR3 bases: TGTGCCAGCAGCGTGGGGGTCTATGGCTACACCTTC.

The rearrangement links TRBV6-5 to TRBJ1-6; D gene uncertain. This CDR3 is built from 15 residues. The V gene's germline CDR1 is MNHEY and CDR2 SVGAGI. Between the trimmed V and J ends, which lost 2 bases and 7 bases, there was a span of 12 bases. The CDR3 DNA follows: TGTGCCAGCAGTTACGTGGCAGGCGAGAATTCACCCCTCCACTTT. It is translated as CASSYVAGENSPLHF.

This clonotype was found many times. The CDR3 is CASSYGGVLAAYNEQFF. CDR3 coding DNA: TGTGCCAGCAGTTACGGGGGTGTCCTAGCGGCCTACAATGAGCAGTTCTTC. The chain couples TRBV6-6 to TRBJ2-1, with 7 positions matching TRBD2. The V and J ends lost 2 bases and 2 bases, in that order; junction bases with no gene match: 9. In germline, CDR1 is MNHNY, CDR2 SVGAGI (reference sequence). CDR3 length equals 17 residues.

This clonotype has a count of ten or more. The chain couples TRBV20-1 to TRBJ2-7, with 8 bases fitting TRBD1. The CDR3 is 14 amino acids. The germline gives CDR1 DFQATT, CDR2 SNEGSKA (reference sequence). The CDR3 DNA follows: TGCAGCGCAGTTTTTGACAGGGGCGTCTACGAGCAGTACGTC. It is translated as CSAVFDRGVYEQYV.

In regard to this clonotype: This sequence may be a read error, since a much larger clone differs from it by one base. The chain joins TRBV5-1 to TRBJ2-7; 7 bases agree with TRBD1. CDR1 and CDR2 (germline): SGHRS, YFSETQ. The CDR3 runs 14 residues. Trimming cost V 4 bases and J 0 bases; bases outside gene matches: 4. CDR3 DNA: TGCGCCAGCAGCCGACAGGGTTGCTCCTACGAGCAGTACTTC. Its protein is CASSRQGCSYEQYF.

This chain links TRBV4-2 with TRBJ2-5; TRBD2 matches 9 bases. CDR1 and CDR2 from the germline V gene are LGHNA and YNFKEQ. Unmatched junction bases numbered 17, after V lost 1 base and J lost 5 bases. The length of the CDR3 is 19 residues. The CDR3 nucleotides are TGTGCCAGCAGCCAAGTCAGGCTAGCGGGGTACATCATGAGGGAGACCCAGTACTTC. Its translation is CASSQVRLAGYIMRETQYF.

The CDR3 loop reads CASSSALGNEKLFF. In DNA, the CDR3 is TGCGCCAGCAGCTCGGCCTTGGGGAATGAAAAACTGTTTTTT. The V and J genes are TRBV5-1 and TRBJ1-4; D remains ambiguous. The length of the CDR3 is 14 residues. The germline gives CDR1 SGHRS, CDR2 YFSETQ. The V end lost 3 bases, the J end lost 5 bases, and 11 bases lay between the germline ends.

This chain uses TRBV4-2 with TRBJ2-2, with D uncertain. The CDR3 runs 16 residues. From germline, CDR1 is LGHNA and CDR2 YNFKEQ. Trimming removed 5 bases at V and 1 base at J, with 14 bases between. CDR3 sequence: CASSSVWAVNTGELFF. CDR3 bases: TGTGCCAGCAGCTCCGTGTGGGCAGTGAACACCGGGGAGCTGTTTTTT.

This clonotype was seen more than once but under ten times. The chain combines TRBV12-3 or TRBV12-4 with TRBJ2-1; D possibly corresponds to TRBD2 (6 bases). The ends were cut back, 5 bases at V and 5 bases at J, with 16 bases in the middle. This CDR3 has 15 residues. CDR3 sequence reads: CASSIRLVPNNEQFF. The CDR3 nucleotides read TGTGCCAGCAGTATACGACTAGTTCCCAACAATGAGCAGTTCTTC.

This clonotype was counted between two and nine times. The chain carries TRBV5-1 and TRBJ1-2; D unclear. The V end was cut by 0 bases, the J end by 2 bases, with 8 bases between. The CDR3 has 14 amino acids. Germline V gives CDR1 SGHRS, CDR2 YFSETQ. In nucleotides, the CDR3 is TGCGCCAGCAGCTTGGTTCCGGGAAACTATGGCTACACCTTC. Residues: CASSLVPGNYGYTF.

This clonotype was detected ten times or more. CDR3 bases: TGTGCCAGCAGCCGGGCCCCTAGCGGGGACATTCAGTACTTC. Translation gives CASSRAPSGDIQYF. The genes are TRBV7-2 and TRBJ2-4; TRBD2 matches 9 bases. The germline V gene has CDR1 SGHTA and CDR2 FQGNSA. The CDR3 covers 14 residues. Trimming took 5 bases from V and 8 from J; bases not matched to a gene: 7.

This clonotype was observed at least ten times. CDR3 loop: CASGDPAYEQYV. The CDR3, as DNA: TGTGCCAGCGGGGATCCGGCCTACGAGCAGTACGTC. The chain links TRBV6-2 or TRBV6-3 to TRBJ2-7; D is unclear. CDR1 and CDR2 from the germline V gene are MNHEY and SVGEGT. Trimming removed 8 bases from V and 2 bases from J, with 10 bases in between. The CDR3 runs 12 residues.

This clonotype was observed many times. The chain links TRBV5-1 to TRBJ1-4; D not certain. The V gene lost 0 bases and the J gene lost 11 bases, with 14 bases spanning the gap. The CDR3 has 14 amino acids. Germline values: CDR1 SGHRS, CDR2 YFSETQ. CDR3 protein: CASSLARQSMKLFF. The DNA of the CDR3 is TGCGCCAGCAGCTTGGCCCGGCAGAGTATGAAACTGTTTTTT.

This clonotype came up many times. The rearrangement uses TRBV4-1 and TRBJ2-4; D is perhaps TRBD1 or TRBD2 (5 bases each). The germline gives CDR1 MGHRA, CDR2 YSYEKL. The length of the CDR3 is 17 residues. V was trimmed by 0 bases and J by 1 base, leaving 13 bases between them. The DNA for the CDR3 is TGCGCCAGCAGCCAAGAAGTGGGGGAACCGGCCAAAAACATTCAGTACTTC. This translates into CASSQEVGEPAKNIQYF.

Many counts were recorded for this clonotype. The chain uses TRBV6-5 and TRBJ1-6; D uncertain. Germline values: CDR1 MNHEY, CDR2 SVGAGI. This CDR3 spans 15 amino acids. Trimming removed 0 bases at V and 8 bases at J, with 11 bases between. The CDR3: CASSYSGRNHSPLHF. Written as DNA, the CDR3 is TGTGCCAGCAGTTACTCCGGCAGAAATCATTCACCCCTCCACTTT.

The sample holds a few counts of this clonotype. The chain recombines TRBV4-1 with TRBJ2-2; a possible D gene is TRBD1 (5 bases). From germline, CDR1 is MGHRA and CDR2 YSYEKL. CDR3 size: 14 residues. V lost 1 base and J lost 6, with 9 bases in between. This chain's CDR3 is CASSQVQGSGELFF. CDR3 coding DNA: TGCGCCAGCAGCCAAGTGCAGGGATCCGGGGAGCTGTTTTTT.

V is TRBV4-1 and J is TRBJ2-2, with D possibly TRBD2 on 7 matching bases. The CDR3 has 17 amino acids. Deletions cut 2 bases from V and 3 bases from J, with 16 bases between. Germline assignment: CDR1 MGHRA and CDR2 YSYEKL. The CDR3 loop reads CASSQRGLAGDTGELFF. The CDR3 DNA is TGCGCCAGCAGCCAACGGGGGCTGGCGGGGGACACCGGGGAGCTGTTTTTT.

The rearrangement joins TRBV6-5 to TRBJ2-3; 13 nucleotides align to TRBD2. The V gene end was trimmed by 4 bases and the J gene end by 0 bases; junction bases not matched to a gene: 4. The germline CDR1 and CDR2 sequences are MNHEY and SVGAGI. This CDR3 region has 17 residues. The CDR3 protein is CASSWGLAGISTDTQYF. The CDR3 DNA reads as TGTGCCAGCAGTTGGGGACTAGCGGGGATTAGCACAGATACGCAGTATTTT.

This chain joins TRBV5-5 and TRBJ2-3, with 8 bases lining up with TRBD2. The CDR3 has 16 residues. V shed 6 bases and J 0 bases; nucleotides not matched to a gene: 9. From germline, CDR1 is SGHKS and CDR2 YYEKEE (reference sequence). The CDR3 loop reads CASNHGGGPSTDTQYF. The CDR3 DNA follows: TGTGCCAGCAACCACGGCGGGGGGCCCAGCACAGATACGCAGTATTTT.

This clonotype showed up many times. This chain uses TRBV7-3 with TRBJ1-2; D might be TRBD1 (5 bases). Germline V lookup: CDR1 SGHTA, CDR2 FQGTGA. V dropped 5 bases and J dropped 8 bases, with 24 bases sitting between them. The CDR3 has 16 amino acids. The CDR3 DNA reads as TGTGCCAGCAGCGCTAACCATTCCCCTGGACAAGGCGGCTACACCTTC. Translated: CASSANHSPGQGGYTF.

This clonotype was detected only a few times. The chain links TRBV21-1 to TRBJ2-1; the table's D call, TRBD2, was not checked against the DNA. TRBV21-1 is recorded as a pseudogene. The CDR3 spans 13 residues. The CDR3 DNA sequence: TGTGCCAGCAGCAAGGGGAGGAACAATGAGCAGTTCTTC. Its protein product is CASSKGRNNEQFF.

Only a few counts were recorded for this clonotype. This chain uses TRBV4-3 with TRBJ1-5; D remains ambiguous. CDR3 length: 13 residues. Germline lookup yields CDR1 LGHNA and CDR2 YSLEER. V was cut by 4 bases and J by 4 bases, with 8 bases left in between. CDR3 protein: CASSRDPNQPQHF. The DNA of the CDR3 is TGCGCCAGCAGCCGAGACCCGAATCAGCCCCAGCATTTT.

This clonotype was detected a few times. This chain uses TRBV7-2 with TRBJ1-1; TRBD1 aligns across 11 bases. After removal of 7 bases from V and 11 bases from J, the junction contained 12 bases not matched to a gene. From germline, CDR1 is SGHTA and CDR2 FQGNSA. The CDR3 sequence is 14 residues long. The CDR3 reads CASNIFRDRGAAFF. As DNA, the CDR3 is TGTGCCAGCAACATTTTCCGGGACAGGGGGGCGGCTTTCTTT.

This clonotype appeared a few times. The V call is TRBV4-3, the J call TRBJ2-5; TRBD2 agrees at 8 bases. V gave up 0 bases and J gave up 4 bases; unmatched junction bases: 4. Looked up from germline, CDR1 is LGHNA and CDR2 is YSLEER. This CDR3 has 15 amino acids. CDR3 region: CASSQDYGGGETQYF. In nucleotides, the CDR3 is TGCGCCAGCAGCCAAGATTACGGGGGGGGAGAGACCCAGTACTTC.

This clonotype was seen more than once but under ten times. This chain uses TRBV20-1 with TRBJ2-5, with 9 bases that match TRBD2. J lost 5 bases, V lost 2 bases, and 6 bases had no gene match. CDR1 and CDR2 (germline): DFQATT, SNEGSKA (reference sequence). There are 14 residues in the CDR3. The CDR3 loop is CSARRGGGPETQYF. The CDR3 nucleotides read TGCAGTGCTAGACGCGGGGGGGGTCCTGAGACCCAGTACTTC.

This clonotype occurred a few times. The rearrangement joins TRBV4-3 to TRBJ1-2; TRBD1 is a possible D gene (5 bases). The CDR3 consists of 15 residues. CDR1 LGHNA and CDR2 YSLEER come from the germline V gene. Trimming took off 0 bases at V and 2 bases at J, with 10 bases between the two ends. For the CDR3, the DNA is TGCGCCAGCAGCCAAGAGAAGGGACCGAACTATGGCTACACCTTC. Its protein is CASSQEKGPNYGYTF.

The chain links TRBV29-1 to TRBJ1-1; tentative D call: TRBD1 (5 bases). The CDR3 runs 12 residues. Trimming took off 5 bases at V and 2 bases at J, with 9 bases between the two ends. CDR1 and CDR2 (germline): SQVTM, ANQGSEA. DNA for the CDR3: TGCAGCGTTTTAGGGGTTAACACTGAAGCTTTCTTT. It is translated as CSVLGVNTEAFF.

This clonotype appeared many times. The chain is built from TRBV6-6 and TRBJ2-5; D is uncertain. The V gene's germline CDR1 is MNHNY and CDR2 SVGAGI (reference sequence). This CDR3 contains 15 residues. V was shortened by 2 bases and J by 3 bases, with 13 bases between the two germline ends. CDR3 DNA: TGTGCCAGCAGTTACCCCGTAGGTGAAGAAGAGACCCAGTACTTC. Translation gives CASSYPVGEEETQYF.

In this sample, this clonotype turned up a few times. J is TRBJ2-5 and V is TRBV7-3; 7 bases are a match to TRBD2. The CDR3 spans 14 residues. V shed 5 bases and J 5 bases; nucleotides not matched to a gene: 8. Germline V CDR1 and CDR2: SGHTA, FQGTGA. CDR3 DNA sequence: TGTGCCAGCAGCCCGGGAGGTGTAGTGGAGACCCAGTACTTC. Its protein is CASSPGGVVETQYF.

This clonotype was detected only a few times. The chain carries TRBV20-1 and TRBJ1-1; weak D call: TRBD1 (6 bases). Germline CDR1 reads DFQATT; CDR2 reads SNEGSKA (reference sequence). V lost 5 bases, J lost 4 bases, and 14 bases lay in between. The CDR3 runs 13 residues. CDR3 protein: CSAYNTGTTEAFF. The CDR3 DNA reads TGCAGTGCTTATAACACAGGGACCACTGAAGCTTTCTTT.